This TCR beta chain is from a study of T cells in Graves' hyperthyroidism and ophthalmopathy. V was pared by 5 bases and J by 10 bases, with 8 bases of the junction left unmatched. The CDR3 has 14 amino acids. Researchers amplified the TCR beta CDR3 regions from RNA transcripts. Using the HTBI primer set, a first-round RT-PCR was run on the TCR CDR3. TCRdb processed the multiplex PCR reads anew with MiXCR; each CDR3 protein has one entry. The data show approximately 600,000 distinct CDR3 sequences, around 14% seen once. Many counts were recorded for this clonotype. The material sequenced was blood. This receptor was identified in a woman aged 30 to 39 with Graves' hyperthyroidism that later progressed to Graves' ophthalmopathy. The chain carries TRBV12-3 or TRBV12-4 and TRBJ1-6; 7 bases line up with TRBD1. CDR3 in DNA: TGTGCCAGCAGTCCCGACAGGGTATACTCACCCCTCCACTTT. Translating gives CASSPDRVYSPLHF.